Listed below are T cell receptor beta chains from one sample, sequenced in a study of T cell responses to AZD1222 COVID-19 vaccine. TCRdb keeps only in-frame clones here, not all; method: immunoSEQ multiplex PCR. The table records roughly 66,000 clones, 65% to 90% of them present only once. The sample consisted of peripheral blood, taken on day 0 of AZD1222 vaccination. These TCRs come from an adult in good health. Both conserved end residues are part of each CDR3. Each record gives: V gene, D gene, clone size, J gene, CDR3 protein, CDR3 DNA. D genes are given only for firm matches. Not every row has a clone size; where given, it reads once, few, many or a size class.

TRBV5-5	TRBD1	few	TRBJ1-3	CASSLEGGLGNTIYF	TGTGCCAGCAGCTTGGAAGGGGGCCTCGGAAACACCATATATTTT
TRBV12-5	NA	few	TRBJ2-3	CASGLGSSTGTDTQYF	TGTGCTAGTGGTTTGGGGTCGAGTACGGGCACAGATACGCAGTATTTT
TRBV3-1/TRBV3-2	NA	once	TRBJ2-7	CASSLAGASYEQYF	TGTGCCAGCAGCCTCGCGGGGGCGTCCTACGAGCAGTACTTC
TRBV3-1/TRBV3-2	NA	NA	TRBJ1-2	CASSQIAGADGYTF	TGTGCCAGCAGCCAAATCGCAGGGGCGGATGGCTACACCTTC
TRBV6-5	NA	once	TRBJ2-7	CASLGTYLAYEQYF	TGTGCCAGCCTCGGGACATATTTAGCCTACGAGCAGTACTTC
TRBV7-3	NA	NA	TRBJ1-1	CASSPTTREAFF	TGTGCCAGCAGCCCTACAACCCGGGAAGCTTTCTTT
TRBV7-8	TRBD2	few	TRBJ2-1	CASSPTTSGGLSSEQFF	TGTGCCAGCAGCCCAACCACTAGCGGGGGGCTTTCGAGTGAGCAGTTCTTC
TRBV18	NA	NA	TRBJ2-6	CASSPLPNAADVLTF	TGTGCCAGCTCACCCCTACCGAATGCCGCCGACGTCCTGACTTTC
TRBV2	NA	NA	TRBJ1-6	CASKTGTLASSPLHF	TGTGCCAGCAAGACCGGGACCCTAGCGTCTTCACCCCTCCACTTT
TRBV4-3	NA	once	TRBJ2-3	CASSQRVSTDTQYF	TGCGCCAGCAGCCAAAGGGTTAGCACAGATACGCAGTATTTT
TRBV12-3/TRBV12-4	NA	NA	TRBJ1-5	CASGRAGQQPQHF	TGTGCCAGCGGAAGGGCAGGTCAACAGCCCCAGCATTTT
TRBV11-3	TRBD1	once	TRBJ2-3	CASSPGQLASGTDTQYF	TGTGCCAGCAGCCCGGGACAGTTAGCCTCTGGCACAGATACGCAGTATTTT
TRBV5-5	TRBD1	NA	TRBJ1-3	CASSRAGDSSGNTIYF	TGTGCCAGCAGCCGTGCCGGGGACAGCTCTGGAAACACCATATATTTT
TRBV2	NA	NA	TRBJ1-5	CASSPGEGQPQHF	TGTGCCAGCAGCCCAGGGGAGGGTCAGCCCCAGCATTTT
TRBV2	TRBD1	NA	TRBJ1-2	CASSEALLGDRVGYTF	TGTGCCAGCAGTGAAGCGCTTCTGGGGGACAGGGTTGGCTACACCTTC
TRBV7-3	NA	NA	TRBJ2-6	CASSLKGGAGANVLTF	TGTGCCAGCAGCTTAAAAGGGGGAGCTGGGGCCAACGTCCTGACTTTC
TRBV5-3	TRBD1	NA	TRBJ1-1	CARSLGTGRDMDTEAFF	TGTGCCAGAAGCTTAGGGACAGGGCGGGATATGGATACTGAAGCTTTCTTT
TRBV6-5	TRBD2	NA	TRBJ2-4	CASSSGRTGKVIQYF	TGTGCCAGCAGTTCCGGGAGGACCGGGAAAGTCATTCAGTACTTC
TRBV3-1/TRBV3-2	NA	NA	TRBJ1-4	CASSLRNNEKLFF	TGTGCCAGCAGCCTAAGAAATAATGAAAAACTGTTTTTT
TRBV3-1/TRBV3-2	TRBD1	NA	TRBJ1-1	CASSHGTGEAFF	TGTGCCAGCAGCCACGGGACAGGCGAAGCTTTCTTT
TRBV2	NA	NA	TRBJ1-3	CASSGPVTAGNTIYF	TGTGCCAGCAGTGGTCCCGTGACAGCTGGAAACACCATATATTTT
TRBV7-2	NA	once	TRBJ2-1	CASSWTWEYNEQFF	TGTGCCAGCAGCTGGACCTGGGAGTACAATGAGCAGTTCTTC
TRBV27	NA	NA	TRBJ2-1	CASSPGDGSYNEQFF	TGTGCCAGCAGCCCCGGGGACGGCTCCTACAATGAGCAGTTCTTC
TRBV7-2	NA	few	TRBJ1-2	CASSLGQSYGYTF	TGTGCCAGCAGCTTGGGACAATCCTATGGCTACACCTTC
TRBV7-8	TRBD1	few	TRBJ2-3	CASTQTARTGDTQYF	TGTGCCAGCACCCAAACCGCGAGGACAGGGGATACGCAGTATTTT
TRBV6-4	NA	NA	TRBJ1-6	CASGEAARSPLHF	TGTGCCAGCGGGGAGGCAGCACGTTCACCCCTCCACTTT
TRBV28	NA	NA	TRBJ2-7	CASSLFWGEQYF	TGTGCCAGCAGTTTATTCTGGGGTGAGCAGTACTTC
TRBV5-6	TRBD2	NA	TRBJ2-1	CASCLMGLAGVDEQFF	TGTGCCAGCTGTCTTATGGGACTAGCGGGGGTGGATGAGCAGTTCTTC
TRBV30	TRBD1	NA	TRBJ1-6	CAWRTGENSPLHF	TGTGCCTGGAGGACAGGGGAAAATTCACCCCTCCACTTT
TRBV29-1	NA	NA	TRBJ2-5	CSVEDPPSQETQYF	TGCAGCGTTGAAGATCCGCCTAGCCAAGAGACCCAGTACTTC
TRBV5-1	NA	NA	TRBJ2-5	CASSLARQETQYF	TGCGCCAGCAGCTTGGCTAGACAGGAGACCCAGTACTTC
TRBV7-9	NA	NA	TRBJ2-7	CASSLVPGAYEQYF	TGTGCCAGCAGCTTAGTTCCGGGGGCCTACGAGCAGTACTTC
TRBV4-2	NA	NA	TRBJ1-2	CASSQGIGRNGYTF	TGTGCCAGCAGCCAAGGCATAGGCAGAAATGGCTACACCTTC